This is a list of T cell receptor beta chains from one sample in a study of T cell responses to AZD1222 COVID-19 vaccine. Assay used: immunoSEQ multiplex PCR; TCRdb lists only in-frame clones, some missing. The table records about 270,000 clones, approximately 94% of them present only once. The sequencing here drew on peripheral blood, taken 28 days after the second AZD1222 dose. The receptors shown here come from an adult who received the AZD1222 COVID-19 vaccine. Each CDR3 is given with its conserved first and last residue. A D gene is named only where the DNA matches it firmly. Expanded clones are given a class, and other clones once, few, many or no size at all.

TGCAGTGCTAGTCAATCCGGACTTCTCTACGAGCAGTACTTC,CSASQSGLLYEQYF,TRBV20-1,-,-,TRBJ2-7
TGTGCCAGCAGCTTAGTAGGGACAGGTTTGTTGGACACTGAAGCTTTCTTT,CASSLVGTGLLDTEAFF,TRBV7-2,TRBD1,-,TRBJ1-1
TGTGCCAGCAGTCCCGGGACAGGGGGCTACGAGCAGTACTTC,CASSPGTGGYEQYF,TRBV3-1/TRBV3-2,TRBD1,-,TRBJ2-7
TGTGCCAGCAGTTACTCGCGGGGGGCTGGCTACGAGCAGTACTTC,CASSYSRGAGYEQYF,TRBV6-2/TRBV6-3,TRBD2,-,TRBJ2-7
TGTGCCAGCAGTGGATCTGGGGGCGGCTACACCTTC,CASSGSGGGYTF,TRBV2,-,-,TRBJ1-2
TGTGCCACCAGTGATTCGACAGGAAGGGACACCGGGGAGCTGTTTTTT,CATSDSTGRDTGELFF,TRBV24-1,-,-,TRBJ2-2
TGTGCCAGCAGCTTGGGGACAGGGGTTCATAATTCACCCCTCCACTTT,CASSLGTGVHNSPLHF,TRBV5-4,TRBD1,-,TRBJ1-6
TGTGCCTGGAGTACCCTACCGACTCAGCCCCAGCATTTT,CAWSTLPTQPQHF,TRBV30,-,-,TRBJ1-5
TGTGCCTGGAGTGGTGGGACAAACTCCTACGAGCAGTACTTC,CAWSGGTNSYEQYF,TRBV30,-,-,TRBJ2-7
TGTGCCAGCAGGCGACAGGGTTACGAGCAGTACTTC,CASRRQGYEQYF,TRBV28,TRBD1,-,TRBJ2-7
TGTGCCACCAGTGATTTGCGGACACCGAACACCGGGGAGCTGTTTTTT,CATSDLRTPNTGELFF,TRBV24-1,-,few,TRBJ2-2
TGTGCCAGCGGACCGACAGGGGCTCGGGGTTCACCCCTCCACTTT,CASGPTGARGSPLHF,TRBV18,TRBD1,once,TRBJ1-6
TGTGCCAGCAGCGCCCCGGGGTCCATGCGAGGAAACACCATATATTTT,CASSAPGSMRGNTIYF,TRBV7-9,-,-,TRBJ1-3
TGTGCCAGCTCACCACCGGGAACTCAAGGGGAAAAACTGTTTTTT,CASSPPGTQGEKLFF,TRBV18,-,-,TRBJ1-4
TGTGCCAGCAGCTTTGCGGGTTCACCCCTCCACTTT,CASSFAGSPLHF,TRBV5-4,-,-,TRBJ1-6
TGTGCCAGCAGCTTGGAGACTAGTCTCTCCACCGGGGAGCTGTTTTTT,CASSLETSLSTGELFF,TRBV5-4,-,once,TRBJ2-2
TGCAGTGCTAGTTCCTACAATGAGCAGTTCTTC,CSASSYNEQFF,TRBV20-1,-,-,TRBJ2-1
TGTGCCAGCAGTTACTCGGGGCAGGACACCGGGGAGCTGTTTTTT,CASSYSGQDTGELFF,TRBV6-6,-,-,TRBJ2-2
TGTGCCAGCAGTGAATGGCCAGGGACTGAAGCTTTCTTT,CASSEWPGTEAFF,TRBV25-1,-,-,TRBJ1-1
TGTGCCAGCAGGTCAGACAGGACCGGCACTGAAGCTTTCTTT,CASRSDRTGTEAFF,TRBV28,-,-,TRBJ1-1
TGTGCCAGCAGCCAAGTACACTCGAGGTATAATTCACCCCTCCACTTT,CASSQVHSRYNSPLHF,TRBV3-1/TRBV3-2,-,-,TRBJ1-6
TGTGCCAGCACCCGTAGGGGTATCAATGAGCAGTTCTTC,CASTRRGINEQFF,TRBV9,-,-,TRBJ2-1
TGTGCCAGCAGTGAGGCATATCGGGGCAATTCACCCCTCCACTTT,CASSEAYRGNSPLHF,TRBV6-2/TRBV6-3,-,-,TRBJ1-6
TGTGCCAGCAGTTCGAGGGGGGGTAGCTCCTACGAGCAGTACTTC,CASSSRGGSSYEQYF,TRBV13,-,-,TRBJ2-7
TGTGCCAGTAGTGTGCTAGGTCGGGACGAGCAGTACTTC,CASSVLGRDEQYF,TRBV19,-,once,TRBJ2-7
TGCAGCGTTGCCCCAACAGGTCCCGATGAGCCCCAGCATTTT,CSVAPTGPDEPQHF,TRBV29-1,-,-,TRBJ1-5
TGCGCCAGCAGCCCGGGAACCCGGGGAGGAGGCTACACCTTC,CASSPGTRGGGYTF,TRBV5-1,-,-,TRBJ1-2
TGTGCCAGCAGCCCGCCTCCGGGACTAGCGGGAGGGCCAGAGGGTACGCAGTATTTT,CASSPPPGLAGGPEGTQYF,TRBV7-2,TRBD2,-,TRBJ2-3
TGTGCCATCAGCCTAGGAGGCAAGGAGACCCAGTACTTC,CAISLGGKETQYF,TRBV10-3,-,-,TRBJ2-5
TGTGCCAGTAGTATGGGGAGGGGGCGCCAGGATAATTCACCCCTCCACTTT,CASSMGRGRQDNSPLHF,TRBV19,TRBD1,-,TRBJ1-6
TGTGCCAGCAGCAAGGTCCACTCGGGACACCCAAATGAAAAACTGTTTTTT,CASSKVHSGHPNEKLFF,TRBV21-1,-,-,TRBJ1-4
TGTGCCAGCAGCTTAGGAGGGGGGAGAAACACCATATATTTT,CASSLGGGRNTIYF,TRBV7-2,-,-,TRBJ1-3
TGTGCCAGCAGCGTAGCCCCACAGGGGGGGACCTACGAGCAGTACTTC,CASSVAPQGGTYEQYF,TRBV9,-,few,TRBJ2-7
TGTGCCAGCAGCCAAACAGGGGGCAGCCGCTCTGGAAACACCATATATTTT,CASSQTGGSRSGNTIYF,TRBV3-1/TRBV3-2,TRBD1,-,TRBJ1-3
TGTGCCAGCAGTTTGCACTATGGCTACACCTTC,CASSLHYGYTF,TRBV2,-,-,TRBJ1-2
TGCGCCAGCAGCTTACAGGGCACAGATACGCAGTATTTT,CASSLQGTDTQYF,TRBV5-1,-,-,TRBJ2-3
TGCGCCAGCAGCCAAGGGAGAGCCATGAGCTCCTATAATTCACCCCTCCACTTT,CASSQGRAMSSYNSPLHF,TRBV4-1,-,-,TRBJ1-6
TGTGCCAGCAGCGTGGATTTGGCTAGCGGGACCACCCCGTCCGGGGAGCTGTTTTTT,CASSVDLASGTTPSGELFF,TRBV9,TRBD2,-,TRBJ2-2
TGCAGCGTTAAGTACAGCCAGAACACTGAAGCTTTCTTT,CSVKYSQNTEAFF,TRBV29-1,-,-,TRBJ1-1
TGTGCCAGCAGCCAGGCCCCGGGGGTCTACAATGAGCAGTTCTTC,CASSQAPGVYNEQFF,TRBV27,-,-,TRBJ2-1
TGTGCCAGCAGCGACAGGGTAGCCGGGGAGCTGTTTTTT,CASSDRVAGELFF,TRBV7-9,TRBD1,-,TRBJ2-2
TGTGCCAGCATAGGGGAGGCTACTGAAGCTTTCTTT,CASIGEATEAFF,TRBV6-6,-,-,TRBJ1-1
TGTGCCAGCAGTTACCCGGGACTCTCCTACGAGCAGTACTTC,CASSYPGLSYEQYF,TRBV28,-,-,TRBJ2-7
TGTGCCAGTAGTCCAAGTGGGAGTGGCTACGAGCAGTACTTC,CASSPSGSGYEQYF,TRBV19,-,-,TRBJ2-7
TGTGCCAGCAGCGCAGGACTAGCGGGAGTAGGTGAGCAGTTCTTC,CASSAGLAGVGEQFF,TRBV9,TRBD2,-,TRBJ2-1